Below, 21 T cell receptor beta chains from the same sample are listed, as sequenced in a study of Ad26.COV2.S vaccination and SARS-CoV-2 variants. Repertoires were generated with immunoSEQ multiplex PCR, while TCRdb's copy carries only in-frame clones and drops some. The sample shows about 350,000 clones, just over 90% of them seen only once. Source: peripheral blood, taken after recovery from COVID-19. The source of these receptors is a human donor who had recovered from COVID-19.

The CDR3 coding sequence is TGCAGCGTTGCTCTCGTAAGACTAGCGGGGGGTTACAATGAGCAGTTCTTC. Protein product: CSVALVRLAGGYNEQFF. The chain couples TRBV29-1 to TRBJ2-1; 13 nucleotides match TRBD2. J gave up 4 bases and V 4 bases, and 10 bases lay outside the gene matches. The CDR3 sequence is 17 residues long. Germline CDR1 and CDR2: SQVTM and ANQGSEA.

The chain is built from TRBV7-9 and TRBJ2-6, with 7 bases lining up with TRBD1. Trimming took 5 bases from V and 0 from J; bases not matched to a gene: 4. Germline loops: CDR1 SEHNR, CDR2 FQNEAQ (reference sequence). This CDR3 is 16 amino acids long. The CDR3 nucleotides are TGTGCCAGCAGCCGGGGACAGTCCTCTGGGGCCAACGTCCTGACTTTC. Protein sequence: CASSRGQSSGANVLTF.

This sequence joins TRBV10-1 and TRBJ2-1; D is possibly TRBD2 (7 bases). There are 17 residues in the CDR3. The V end lost 5 bases, the J end lost 4 bases, and 21 bases lay between the germline ends. CDR1 is WNHNN, CDR2 SYGVQD, per germline (reference sequence). The CDR3 DNA reads as TGCGCCAGCAGTCCGGGGTTCGGGCGGGGGCCTTACAATGAGCAGTTCTTC. This gives the protein CASSPGFGRGPYNEQFF.

The chain has TRBV7-9 and TRBJ1-4, with D maybe TRBD1 (6 bases). V was cut by 5 bases and J by 15 bases, with 13 bases left in between. The germline CDR1 and CDR2 sequences are SEHNR and FQNEAQ (reference sequence). This CDR3 region has 11 residues. DNA of the CDR3: TGTGCCAGCAGCCCCCTGGGGGGCATGTTTTTT. Protein: CASSPLGGMFF.

J is TRBJ1-3 and V is TRBV3-1 (or the pseudogene TRBV3-2); D is ambiguous. Trimming took 0 bases from V and 8 from J, leaving 20 bases between them. Germline V gives CDR1 LGHDT, CDR2 YNNKEL (reference sequence). This CDR3 comprises 17 residues. CDR3 region: CASSQDSWQWGTDTIYF. The CDR3 coding sequence is TGTGCCAGCAGCCAAGATAGTTGGCAGTGGGGAACGGACACCATATATTTT.

The rearrangement uses TRBV19 and TRBJ2-5, with D tentatively TRBD2 (6 bases). Germline CDR1 LNHDA, CDR2 SQIVND (reference sequence). Trimming cost V 3 bases and J 5 bases, with 13 bases left between them. CDR3 size: 14 residues. The CDR3 coding sequence is TGTGCCAGTAGTATGCGGCAGACTAGGGAGACCCAGTACTTC. It is translated as CASSMRQTRETQYF.

This chain uses TRBV7-8 with TRBJ2-7; 15 nucleotides align to TRBD2. Trimming at V came to 5 bases and at J to 4 bases, leaving 9 bases not matched to a gene. The CDR3 is 17 amino acids. From germline, CDR1 is SGHVS and CDR2 FQNEAQ. CDR3 nucleotides: TGTGCCAGCAGCCCAGGGACTAGCGGGGGGTTAGGGTACGAGCAGTACTTC. The encoded protein is CASSPGTSGGLGYEQYF.

The chain's CDR3 is CASSLGGRLSGANVLTF. CDR3 nucleotide sequence: TGTGCCAGCAGCTTAGGGGGTCGACTCTCTGGGGCCAACGTCCTGACTTTC. This chain links TRBV11-3 with TRBJ2-6; D remains unclear. V shed 1 base and J shed 0 bases, with 10 bases lying between them. The germline gives CDR1 SGHNT, CDR2 YENEEA. The CDR3 contains 17 residues. Supplemented by reference TRBV11-3 and TRBJ2-6, the full variable domain reads EAGVVQSPRYKIIEKKQPVAFWCNPISGHNTLYWYLQNLGQGPELLIRYENEEAVDDSQLPKDRFSAERLKGVDSTLKIQPAELGDSAVYLCASSLGGRLSGANVLTFGAGSRLTVL.

This chain uses TRBV28 with TRBJ1-1; D is undetermined. CDR1 MDHEN and CDR2 SYDVKM come from the germline V gene. The CDR3 extends over 12 amino acids. Between the trimmed V and J ends, which lost 5 bases and 11 bases, there was a span of 15 bases. This CDR3 reads CASSAGRNGAFF. As DNA, the CDR3 is TGTGCCAGCAGTGCAGGACGGAACGGGGCTTTCTTT. Looking up the rest from reference TRBV28 and TRBJ1-1 gives the full variable domain: DVKVTQSSRYLVKRTGEKVFLECVQDMDHENMFWYRQDPGLGLRLIYFSYDVKMKEKGDIPEGYSVSREKKERFSLILESASTNQTSMYLCASSAGRNGAFFGQGTRLTVV.

The chain is built from TRBV12-5 and TRBJ1-1; D is unresolved. V shed 0 bases and J shed 4 bases, with 3 bases lying between them. CDR1 and CDR2 (germline): LGHNT, FRNRAP. The CDR3 contains 12 residues. CDR3 sequence: CASGLVPTEAFF. CDR3 bases: TGTGCTAGTGGTTTGGTACCCACTGAAGCTTTCTTT.

The chain couples TRBV20-1 to TRBJ1-1; no clear D. Trimming left V 3 bases short and J 3 bases short, with 2 bases between. The germline CDR1 and CDR2 sequences are DFQATT and SNEGSKA (reference sequence). This CDR3 has 10 residues. DNA for the CDR3: TGCAGTGCTAGTCACACTGAAGCTTTCTTT. The encoded protein is CSASHTEAFF.

The V gene is TRBV25-1, the J gene TRBJ2-7, with D uncertain. The ends were cut back, 9 bases at V and 2 bases at J, with 26 bases in the middle. The CDR3 has 17 amino acids. CDR1 and CDR2 from the germline V gene are MGHDK and SYGVNS. The CDR3 region has the DNA TGTGCCAGAAACGCCGACCAGCCGACCTACTGGGCCTACGAGCAGTACTTC. Protein: CARNADQPTYWAYEQYF.

The CDR3 region is CASSRTRVQETQYF. The CDR3, as DNA: TGTGCCAGCAGCAGGACTAGGGTCCAAGAGACCCAGTACTTC. This chain connects TRBV7-6 to TRBJ2-5, with TRBD2 matching over 7 bases. V gave up 5 bases and J gave up 1 base; unmatched junction bases: 4. Germline assignment: CDR1 SGHVS and CDR2 FNYEAQ. The CDR3 is 14 amino acids. The full variable domain, with the rest looked up from reference TRBV7-6 and TRBJ2-5, is GAGVSQSPRYKVTKRGQDVALRCDPISGHVSLYWYRQALGQGPEFLTYFNYEAQQDKSGLPNDRFSAERPEGSISTLTIQRTEQRDSAMYRCASSRTRVQETQYFGPGTRLLVL.

The chain combines TRBV7-9 with TRBJ2-7; the match to TRBD1 covers 7 bases. Germline lookup yields CDR1 SEHNR and CDR2 FQNEAQ (reference sequence). V was clipped by 1 base and J by 3 bases; unmatched bases: 0. This CDR3 comprises 13 residues. CDR3: CASSLGTGYEQYF. CDR3 DNA sequence: TGTGCCAGCAGCTTAGGGACAGGCTACGAGCAGTACTTC.

The genes are TRBV7-2 and TRBJ2-1; D remains ambiguous. V was trimmed by 1 base and J by 6 bases, leaving 19 bases between them. The CDR3 length is 17 residues. CDR1 and CDR2 from the germline V gene are SGHTA and FQGNSA. CDR3 region: CASSLVGRYSPLNEQFF. The DNA for the CDR3 is TGTGCCAGCAGCTTAGTCGGGCGGTACTCCCCTCTCAATGAGCAGTTCTTC. The variable domain in full, completed from reference TRBV7-2 and TRBJ2-1, reads GAGVSQSPSNKVTEKGKDVELRCDPISGHTALYWYRQSLGQGLEFLIYFQGNSAPDKSGLPSDRFSAERTGGSVSTLTIQRTQQEDSAVYLCASSLVGRYSPLNEQFFGPGTRLTVL.

The chain is built from TRBV4-1 and TRBJ2-7, with 11 bases fitting TRBD2. V was clipped by 3 bases and J by 3 bases; unmatched bases: 4. This CDR3 contains 15 residues. Germline V gene lookup returns CDR1 MGHRA and CDR2 YSYEKL. CDR3 sequence (DNA): TGCGCCAGCAGCCAGACTAGCGGGACCCTCTACGAGCAGTACTTC. This codes for CASSQTSGTLYEQYF.

This chain joins TRBV7-2 and TRBJ2-2; a weak D match, TRBD2 (5 bases). Trimming removed 4 bases from V and 1 base from J, with 7 bases in between. Germline CDR1 reads SGHTA; CDR2 reads FQGNSA. The CDR3 spans 14 residues. CDR3 in amino acids: CASSSGLNTGELFF. In nucleotides, the CDR3 is TGTGCCAGCAGCTCGGGGTTGAACACCGGGGAGCTGTTTTTT.

As DNA, the CDR3 is TGTGCCAGCAGCCATAAAACCGGGACAGGGTATCGGGAGCAGTTCTTC. Protein sequence: CASSHKTGTGYREQFF. The gene calls are TRBV7-9 and TRBJ2-1; 9 nucleotides line up with TRBD1. The J segment lost 10 bases and the V segment lost 5 bases, leaving 15 bases of the junction unmatched. CDR3 size: 16 residues. The germline V gene has CDR1 SEHNR and CDR2 FQNEAQ (reference sequence).

The rearrangement links TRBV7-2 to TRBJ2-1; 7 bases fit TRBD2. The V segment lost 5 bases and the J segment 5 bases; nucleotides outside the gene matches: 3. This CDR3 has 13 amino acids. Germline V gene sequence: CDR1 SGHTA, CDR2 FQGNSA. The CDR3 reads CASSSGTHNEQFF. CDR3 coding DNA: TGTGCCAGCAGCAGCGGGACCCACAATGAGCAGTTCTTC.

For this clone: Other DNA sequences from this sample encode an identical CDR3 as well. The chain employs TRBV12-3 or TRBV12-4 and TRBJ1-2; D gene unclear. Between the trimmed V and J ends, which lost 3 bases and 4 bases, there was a span of 3 bases. The CDR3 contains 11 residues. Here the CDR3 reads CASSLSYGYTF. CDR3 DNA: TGTGCCAGCAGTTTGTCCTATGGCTACACCTTC.

Note on this clone: One end of the junction does not line up with germline, which may come from a read error. This rearrangement joins TRBV2 to TRBJ1-2; D not certain. The germline V gene has CDR1 SNHLY and CDR2 FYNNEI. There are 12 residues in the CDR3. CDR3 residues: CASSEAETGYTF. The CDR3 DNA reads as TGTGCCAGCAGCGAAGCCGAGACAGGCTACACCTTC.